What follows are 20 T cell receptor beta chains derived from one specimen sequenced in a study of blood T cells in healthy people across ages. Through a sample-barcoded 5' primer and a J-beta primer mix, a second PCR was run for roughly 7 to 12 cycles. One entry per CDR3 protein results from TCRdb running MiXCR on the 5' RACE reads. The sample records roughly 1,800,000 distinct CDR3 sequences, 49% being singletons. Sequencing was done on a sample of blood. The receptors here all came from a woman aged 40 to 50 in good health.

This chain connects TRBV28 to TRBJ2-3; weak D call: TRBD2 (6 bases). Trimming removed 6 bases from V and 1 base from J, with 23 bases in between. The germline CDR1 and CDR2 sequences are MDHEN and SYDVKM. The CDR3 extends over 18 amino acids. For the CDR3, the DNA is TGTGCCAGCAGAACTCCGGGACTCCAAGGCCCTGGCACAGATACGCAGTATTTT. This codes for CASRTPGLQGPGTDTQYF.

This clonotype was observed a single time. V is TRBV6-5 and J is TRBJ2-2; 11 bases line up with TRBD1. Trimming removed 2 bases from V and 4 bases from J; junction bases left unmatched: 6. From germline, CDR1 is MNHEY and CDR2 SVGAGI. This CDR3 contains 17 residues. The CDR3: CASSYRGQGAVTGELFF. CDR3 sequence (DNA): TGTGCCAGCAGTTACCGAGGACAGGGGGCTGTCACCGGGGAGCTGTTTTTT.

The J gene is TRBJ2-2, the V gene TRBV28, with TRBD1 as a possible D gene (6 bases). The germline CDR1 and CDR2 sequences are MDHEN and SYDVKM. This CDR3 contains 15 residues. Trimming removed 6 bases at V and 4 bases at J, with 15 bases between. In DNA, the CDR3 is TGTGCCAGCAGCTCCAACAGGGCGTCCACCGGGGAGCTGTTTTTT. Its translation: CASSSNRASTGELFF.

The chain uses TRBV10-1 and TRBJ1-1, with TRBD1 as a possible D gene (6 bases). Per germline, CDR1 WNHNN and CDR2 SYGVQD (reference sequence). The CDR3 is 14 amino acids. Trimming took off 2 bases at V and 4 bases at J, with 11 bases between the two ends. The CDR3 DNA reads as TGCGCCAGCAGTGAGGCAGGGGAGAGCACTGAAGCTTTCTTT. Translating gives CASSEAGESTEAFF.

This chain uses TRBV12-3 or TRBV12-4 with TRBJ1-5; 10 nucleotides match TRBD1. The CDR3 totals 14 residues. Trimming took 7 bases from V and 6 from J; bases not matched to a gene: 6. CDR3 in DNA: TGTGCCAGCAAGGGGACAGGGGTGGCTCAGCCCCAGCATTTT. This gives the protein CASKGTGVAQPQHF.

This clonotype was counted only a few times. The chain joins TRBV13 to TRBJ2-7; D possibly corresponds to TRBD2 (5 bases). From germline, CDR1 is PRHDT and CDR2 FYEKMQ (reference sequence). Trimming removed 0 bases from V and 3 bases from J, with 12 bases in between. The length of the CDR3 is 15 residues. The CDR3 loop reads CASSLGAEGVYEQYF. The CDR3 nucleotides are TGTGCCAGCAGCTTAGGAGCCGAGGGCGTCTACGAGCAGTACTTC.

The chain employs TRBV20-1 and TRBJ2-5, with 12 nucleotides matching TRBD2. The V segment lost 5 bases and the J segment 1 base; nucleotides outside the gene matches: 5. The germline CDR1 and CDR2 sequences are DFQATT and SNEGSKA (reference sequence). The CDR3 contains 15 residues. In nucleotides, the CDR3 is TGCAGTGCTTCCAGGACTAGCGGGGCCCAAGAGACCCAGTACTTC. Its translation: CSASRTSGAQETQYF.

This clonotype was found a few times. The J gene is TRBJ1-2, the V gene TRBV6-2 or TRBV6-3; D not certain. V was clipped by 8 bases and J by 4 bases, with 17 bases between them. The CDR3 length is 14 residues. Looked up from germline, CDR1 is MNHEY and CDR2 is SVGEGT. CDR3 bases: TGTGCCAGCCGAGACCCAGTTGTCGGCTATGGCTACACCTTC. As protein: CASRDPVVGYGYTF.

In this sample, this clonotype turned up a few times. V gene TRBV12-5 combines with J gene TRBJ2-5; the D call may be TRBD1 or TRBD2 (5 bases each). V dropped 3 bases and J dropped 4 bases, with 21 bases sitting between them. The CDR3 runs 17 residues. Per germline, CDR1 LGHNT and CDR2 FRNRAP. CDR3: CASGFRLNSGLPETQYF. The CDR3 coding sequence is TGTGCTAGTGGTTTTCGCCTTAACTCGGGGCTCCCAGAGACCCAGTACTTC.

V is TRBV20-1 and J is TRBJ1-5; D remains unclear. Trimming cost V 4 bases and J 2 bases, with 9 bases left between them. Germline CDR1 DFQATT, CDR2 SNEGSKA (reference sequence). This CDR3 is 13 amino acids long. As DNA, the CDR3 is TGCAGTGCTACGGAGGGTGGCAATCAGCCCCAGCATTTT. It translates to CSATEGGNQPQHF.

V gene TRBV6-6 combines with J gene TRBJ2-5; 7 bases are shared with TRBD1. The CDR3 contains 15 residues. Unmatched junction bases numbered 3, after V lost 1 base and J lost 1 base. The germline gives CDR1 MNHNY, CDR2 SVGAGI (reference sequence). The CDR3 here is CASSYFWTGQETQYF. For the CDR3, the DNA is TGTGCCAGCAGTTACTTTTGGACAGGCCAAGAGACCCAGTACTTC.

CDR3 sequence reads: CASSTGVPDTQYF. The CDR3 DNA reads as TGTGCCAGCAGCACAGGGGTCCCAGATACGCAGTATTTT. The chain is built from TRBV28 and TRBJ2-3; 7 nucleotides agree with TRBD1. Germline assignment: CDR1 MDHEN and CDR2 SYDVKM. After removal of 6 bases from V and 4 bases from J, the junction contained 4 bases not matched to a gene. The CDR3 has 13 amino acids. Using reference TRBV28 and TRBJ2-3 for the parts outside the CDR3, the full variable domain is DVKVTQSSRYLVKRTGEKVFLECVQDMDHENMFWYRQDPGLGLRLIYFSYDVKMKEKGDIPEGYSVSREKKERFSLILESASTNQTSMYLCASSTGVPDTQYFGPGTRLTVL.

This clonotype has a single count. The CDR3 spells CASQLYEQFF. For the CDR3, the DNA is TGTGCCAGCCAATTGTATGAGCAGTTCTTC. V gene TRBV11-2 combines with J gene TRBJ2-1, with D unclear. V was trimmed by 8 bases and J by 8 bases, leaving 7 bases between them. The CDR3 sequence is 10 residues long. Germline CDR1 reads SGHAT; CDR2 reads FQNNGV.

This chain uses TRBV4-2 with TRBJ2-3, with TRBD2 matching 14 bases. CDR1 is LGHNA and CDR2 is YNFKEQ in the germline V gene. V lost 1 base to trimming and J lost 2 bases; unmatched junction nucleotides: 14. The CDR3 totals 21 residues. The CDR3: CASSQGSGLAGGLSTTDTQYF. CDR3 sequence (DNA): TGTGCCAGCAGCCAAGGGTCTGGACTAGCGGGGGGCCTCTCCACCACAGATACGCAGTATTTT.

J is TRBJ2-4 and V is TRBV5-6; perhaps TRBD1 as D (6 bases). The CDR3 covers 14 residues. Trimming left V 5 bases short and J 5 bases short, with 14 bases between. The germline CDR1 and CDR2 sequences are SGHDT and YYEEEE. The DNA for the CDR3 is TGTGCCAGCAGGGTGAGGGGGATAGAAAACATTCAGTACTTC. Protein product: CASRVRGIENIQYF.

This clonotype was counted many times. This chain links TRBV3-1 with TRBJ2-7; D might be TRBD1 (5 bases). The germline CDR1 and CDR2 sequences are LGHDT and YNNKEL (reference sequence). V was shortened by 3 bases and J by 3 bases, with 9 bases between the two germline ends. The CDR3 consists of 13 residues. The CDR3 sequence is CASSQGPDYEQYF. Written as DNA, the CDR3 is TGTGCCAGCAGCCAGGGGCCAGACTACGAGCAGTACTTC.

This chain links TRBV7-9 with TRBJ2-1; D is perhaps TRBD2 (6 bases). CDR1 and CDR2 (germline): SEHNR, FQNEAQ (reference sequence). This CDR3 has 16 amino acids. The V end lost 6 bases, the J end lost 0 bases, and 15 bases lay between the germline ends. The CDR3 sequence is CASSPRDSDSYNEQFF. CDR3 nucleotide sequence: TGTGCCAGCAGTCCTCGGGACTCCGACTCCTACAATGAGCAGTTCTTC.

This rearrangement joins TRBV4-3 to TRBJ1-2; no clear D gene. Trimming took 0 bases from V and 4 from J, leaving 12 bases between them. CDR1 is LGHNA, CDR2 YSLEER, per germline. The CDR3 extends over 15 amino acids. The CDR3 here is CASSQDLGRLYGYTF. The CDR3 DNA reads as TGCGCCAGCAGCCAAGATCTAGGACGGCTCTATGGCTACACCTTC.

The chain recombines TRBV6-6 with TRBJ2-3; the D gene is possibly TRBD2 (5 bases). CDR1 is MNHNY, CDR2 SVGAGI, per germline (reference sequence). The germline V and J ends were trimmed by 8 bases and 0 bases, with 15 bases remaining between them. The CDR3 runs to 15 residues. CDR3 region: CASVDGVSSTDTQYF. CDR3 coding DNA: TGTGCCAGCGTGGACGGGGTGTCCAGCACAGATACGCAGTATTTT.

This clonotype was counted between two and nine times. One end of the junction varies from germline; a read error may be responsible. The CDR3 coding sequence is TGTGCCAGCAGTCACTCAGGGGCTAGCGGCTCCTACGAGCAGTACTTC. Protein product: CASSHSGASGSYEQYF. The chain is built from TRBV6-6 and TRBJ2-5; a possible D gene is TRBD2 (7 bases). The DNA end lines up better with TRBJ2-7; the J call may be wrong. The CDR3 covers 16 residues. Per germline, CDR1 MNHNY and CDR2 SVGAGI (reference sequence).